Described below is a single TCR beta chain sequence and its context. The sample originates from a study of blood T cell repertoires in COVID-19. Study context: Acute and convalescent COVID-19 specimens originated in the United States, Italy and Spain. In each case, the material was cDNA or gDNA derived from T cells, B-cell-depleted T cells, or PBMCs.

The V end lost 5 bases, the J end lost 4 bases, and 14 bases lay between the germline ends. This CDR3 is 14 amino acids long. Germline loops: CDR1 SGHTA, CDR2 FQGNSA. Per the original methods: Estimation of nucleated cell counts was performed using reference gene primer amplification. TCRdb keeps only in-frame clones here, not all; method: immunoSEQ multiplex PCR. For V, J and clone size, that table is used; D and trimming come from the DNA. Of some 69,000 clones detected, under 85% appear once; the ten largest clones hold more than 15%. The chain links TRBV7-2 to TRBJ2-5; D possibly corresponds to TRBD1 (6 bases). The sequence came from a man aged 55 to 70 with acute or convalescent COVID-19. The sequencing sample was made of peripheral blood. The CDR3 spells CASSLNRVTETQYF. Written as DNA, the CDR3 is TGTGCCAGCAGCCTAAACAGGGTTACAGAGACCCAGTACTTC.